The entry below describes one TCR beta chain. These data come from a study of CD8 T cells in Susac syndrome. The recently defined diagnostic criteria for definite or probable disease were met by the Susac syndrome patients. Random hexamers primed reverse transcription of about 0.5 to 1 ug RNA. TCRdb itself ran the immunoSEQ multiplex PCR reads through MiXCR, one entry per CDR3 protein. The repertoire includes some 240,000 distinct CDR3 sequences, roughly 95% of them detected once, and approximately 0.094% sits in the top ten. The V end was cut by 1 base, the J end by 5 bases, with 6 bases between. Germline CDR1 is DFQATT and CDR2 is SNEGSKA (reference sequence). The CDR3 runs to 11 residues.

The receptor comes from a human donor with Susac syndrome. The material sequenced was CD4+ T cells from PBMCs. The chain joins TRBV20-1 to TRBJ2-7, with unresolved D. The CDR3 is CSARVGDEQYF. As DNA, the CDR3 is TGCAGTGCTAGAGTTGGGGACGAGCAGTACTTC.